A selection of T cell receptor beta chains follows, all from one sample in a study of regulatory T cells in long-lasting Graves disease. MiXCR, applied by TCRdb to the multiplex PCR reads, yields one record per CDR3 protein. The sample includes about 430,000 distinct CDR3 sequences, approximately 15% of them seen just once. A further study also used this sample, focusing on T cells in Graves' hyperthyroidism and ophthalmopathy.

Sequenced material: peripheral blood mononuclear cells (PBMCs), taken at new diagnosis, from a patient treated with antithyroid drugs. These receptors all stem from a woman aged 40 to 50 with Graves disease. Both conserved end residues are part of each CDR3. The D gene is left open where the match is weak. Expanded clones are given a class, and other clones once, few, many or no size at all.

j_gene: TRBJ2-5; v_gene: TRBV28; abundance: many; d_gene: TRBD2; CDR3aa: CASHGSGRGGETQYF; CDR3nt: TGTGCCAGCCACGGGAGCGGGAGAGGAGGAGAGACCCAGTACTTC
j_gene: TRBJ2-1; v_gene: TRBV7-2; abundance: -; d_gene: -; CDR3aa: CTSSLHRTSSSYNEQFF; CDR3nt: TGTACCAGCAGCTTACATAGGACGTCGAGCTCCTACAATGAGCAGTTCTTC
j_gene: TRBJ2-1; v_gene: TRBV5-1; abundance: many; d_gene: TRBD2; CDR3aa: CASSLVAGREEFYSEQFF; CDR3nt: TGCGCCAGCAGCTTGGTTGCGGGGCGGGAGGAGTTTTATAGTGAGCAGTTCTTC
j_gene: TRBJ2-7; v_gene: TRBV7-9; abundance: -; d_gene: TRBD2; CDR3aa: CASSLYLATSGGSFTTYEQYF; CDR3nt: TGTGCCAGCAGCCTTTATCTAGCGACTAGCGGGGGGTCCTTCACTACCTACGAGCAGTACTTC
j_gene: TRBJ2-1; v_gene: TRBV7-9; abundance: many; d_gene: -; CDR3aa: CASSLGVGDNEQFF; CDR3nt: TGTGCCAGCAGCTTAGGAGTTGGGGACAATGAGCAGTTCTTC
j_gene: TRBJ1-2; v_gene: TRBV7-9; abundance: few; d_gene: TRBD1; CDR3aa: CASSSIDRGNSNTF; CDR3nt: TGTGCCAGCAGCTCCATCGACAGGGGGAATTCGAACACCTTC
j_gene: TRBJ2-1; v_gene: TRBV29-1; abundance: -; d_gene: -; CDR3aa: CSVPKGGTRYNEQFF; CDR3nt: TGCAGCGTTCCAAAGGGGGGAACCCGCTACAATGAGCAGTTCTTC
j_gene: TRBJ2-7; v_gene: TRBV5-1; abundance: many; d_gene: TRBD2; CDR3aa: CASSSPGTRAYEQYF; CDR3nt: TGCGCCAGCAGCTCCCCCGGGACTAGGGCCTACGAGCAGTACTTC
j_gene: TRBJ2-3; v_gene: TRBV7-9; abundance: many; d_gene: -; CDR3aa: CASSLLLSGRASDTQYF; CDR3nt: TGTGCCAGCAGCTTATTGTTGAGCGGTCGAGCGTCAGATACGCAGTATTTT
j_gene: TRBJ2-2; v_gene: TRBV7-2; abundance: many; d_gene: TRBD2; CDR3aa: CASSFRAGGTGELFF; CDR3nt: TGTGCCAGCAGCTTCAGAGCGGGAGGGACCGGGGAGCTGTTTTTT
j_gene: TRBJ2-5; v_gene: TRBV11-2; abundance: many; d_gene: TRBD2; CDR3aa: CASSSPSGGRSGETQYF; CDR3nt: TGTGCCAGCAGCTCCCCGTCTGGCGGGAGGTCAGGGGAGACCCAGTACTTC
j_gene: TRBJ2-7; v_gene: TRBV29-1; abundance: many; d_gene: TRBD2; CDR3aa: CSVQTSGYEQYF; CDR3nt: TGCAGCGTCCAGACTAGCGGCTACGAGCAGTACTTC
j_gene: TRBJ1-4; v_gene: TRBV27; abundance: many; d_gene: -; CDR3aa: CASGVGFATNEKLFF; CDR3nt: TGTGCCAGCGGGGTCGGGTTTGCAACTAATGAAAAACTGTTTTTT
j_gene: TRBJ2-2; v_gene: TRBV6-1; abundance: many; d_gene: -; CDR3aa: CASSESGSGELFF; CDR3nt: TGTGCCAGCAGTGAAAGCGGTTCCGGGGAGCTGTTTTTT
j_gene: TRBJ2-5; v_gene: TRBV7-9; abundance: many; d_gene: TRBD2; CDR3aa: CASSLALAGDQETQYF; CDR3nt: TGTGCCAGCAGCTTAGCGTTAGCGGGAGACCAAGAGACCCAGTACTTC
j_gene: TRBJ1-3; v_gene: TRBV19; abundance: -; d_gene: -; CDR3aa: CASSPYGSGNTIYF; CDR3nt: TGTGCCAGTAGTCCCTACGGGTCTGGAAACACCATATATTTT
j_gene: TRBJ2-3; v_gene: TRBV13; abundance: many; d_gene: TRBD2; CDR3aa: CASSTQLAGGTDTQYF; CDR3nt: TGTGCCAGCAGCACCCAACTAGCGGGAGGCACAGATACGCAGTATTTT
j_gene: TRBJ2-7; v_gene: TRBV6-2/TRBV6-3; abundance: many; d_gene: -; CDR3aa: CASRRTGSYEQYF; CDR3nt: TGTGCCAGCAGACGAACAGGGTCCTACGAGCAGTACTTC
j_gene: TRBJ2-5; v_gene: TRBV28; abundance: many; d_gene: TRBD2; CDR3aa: CASSLNLAGRGQSGYQETQYF; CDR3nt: TGTGCCAGCAGTTTGAACCTAGCGGGACGGGGTCAAAGTGGGTACCAAGAGACCCAGTACTTC
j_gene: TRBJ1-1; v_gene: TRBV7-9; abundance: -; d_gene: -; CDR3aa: CASSFPRENTEAFF; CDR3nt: TGTGCCAGCAGCTTTCCCAGGGAGAACACTGAAGCTTTCTTT
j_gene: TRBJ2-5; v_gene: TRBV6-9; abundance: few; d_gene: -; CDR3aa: CASSYVGAQQETQYF; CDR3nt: TGTGCCAGCAGTTACGTCGGGGCACAACAAGAGACCCAGTACTTC
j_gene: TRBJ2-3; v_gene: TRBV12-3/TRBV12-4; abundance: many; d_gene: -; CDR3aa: CASSLNALGTDTQYF; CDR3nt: TGTGCCAGCAGTTTAAACGCGTTGGGCACAGATACGCAGTATTTT
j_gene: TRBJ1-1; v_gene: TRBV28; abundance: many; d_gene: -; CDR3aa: CASSLSDSGITEAFF; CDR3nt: TGTGCCAGCAGTTTATCGGACAGTGGAATCACTGAAGCTTTCTTT
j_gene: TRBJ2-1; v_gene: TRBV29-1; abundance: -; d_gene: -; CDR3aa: CSVEDWAAGRNEQFF; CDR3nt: TGCAGCGTTGAAGATTGGGCGGCCGGGCGCAATGAGCAGTTCTTC
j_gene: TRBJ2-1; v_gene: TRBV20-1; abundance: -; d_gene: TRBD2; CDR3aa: CSARGTSGTVSGYNEQFF; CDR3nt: TGCAGTGCTAGAGGGACTAGCGGGACCGTCTCTGGGTACAATGAGCAGTTCTTC
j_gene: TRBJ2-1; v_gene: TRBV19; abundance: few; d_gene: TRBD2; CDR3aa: CASSIDYSGNYNEQFF; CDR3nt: TGTGCCAGTAGTATAGATTACAGCGGGAACTACAATGAGCAGTTCTTC
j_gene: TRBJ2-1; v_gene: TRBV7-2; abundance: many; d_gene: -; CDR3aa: CASSFLGQESYNEQFF; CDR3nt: TGTGCCAGCAGCTTTTTGGGCCAGGAGTCCTACAATGAGCAGTTCTTC
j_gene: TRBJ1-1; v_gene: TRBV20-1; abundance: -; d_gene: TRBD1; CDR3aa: CSAGGQRNTEAFF; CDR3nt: TGCAGTGCAGGGGGACAGAGGAACACTGAAGCTTTCTTT
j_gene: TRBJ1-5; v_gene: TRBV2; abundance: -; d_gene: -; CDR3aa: CASKGLGNQPQHF; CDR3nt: TGTGCCAGCAAAGGGTTAGGCAATCAGCCCCAGCATTTT
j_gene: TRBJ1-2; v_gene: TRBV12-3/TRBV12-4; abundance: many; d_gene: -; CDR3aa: CASSQTANYGYTF; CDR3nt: TGTGCCAGCAGCCAGACGGCTAACTATGGCTACACCTTC
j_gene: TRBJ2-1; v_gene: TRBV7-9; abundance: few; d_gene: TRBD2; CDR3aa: CASSAGLAGALHYNEQFF; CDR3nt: TGTGCCAGCAGCGCCGGACTAGCGGGCGCACTTCACTACAATGAGCAGTTCTTC
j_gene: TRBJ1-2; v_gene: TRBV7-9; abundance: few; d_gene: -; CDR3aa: CASSFSENYGYTF; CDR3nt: TGTGCCAGCAGCTTCTCAGAAAACTATGGCTACACCTTC
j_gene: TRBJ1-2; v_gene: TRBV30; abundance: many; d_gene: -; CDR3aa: CAWSFRANYGYTF; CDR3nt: TGTGCCTGGAGCTTCAGGGCTAACTATGGCTACACCTTC
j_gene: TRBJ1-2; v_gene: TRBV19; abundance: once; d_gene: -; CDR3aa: CASRPTGYYYGYTF; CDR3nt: TGTGCCAGTAGACCAACAGGGTACTACTATGGCTACACCTTC
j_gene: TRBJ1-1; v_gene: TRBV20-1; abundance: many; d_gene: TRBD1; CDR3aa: CSARDPGQGTEAFF; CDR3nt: TGCAGTGCTAGAGATCCGGGACAGGGCACTGAAGCTTTCTTT
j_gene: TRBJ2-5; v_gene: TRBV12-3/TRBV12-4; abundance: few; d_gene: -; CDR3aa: CVSSLATLRETQYF; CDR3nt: TGTGTCAGCAGTTTAGCTACGCTGAGGGAGACCCAGTACTTC
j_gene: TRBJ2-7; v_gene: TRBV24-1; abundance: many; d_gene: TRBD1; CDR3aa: CATSGGQERSYEQYF; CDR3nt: TGTGCCACCAGTGGTGGACAGGAAAGGTCCTACGAGCAGTACTTC
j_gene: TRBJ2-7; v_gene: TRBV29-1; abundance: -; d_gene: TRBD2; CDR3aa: CSVAGTSGSLSGEKQYF; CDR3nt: TGCAGCGTTGCGGGGACTAGCGGGAGCCTGAGTGGAGAAAAGCAGTACTTC
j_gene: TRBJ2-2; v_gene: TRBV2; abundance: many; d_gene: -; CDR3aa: CASRLTGELFF; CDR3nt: TGTGCCAGCAGGCTAACCGGGGAGCTGTTTTTT
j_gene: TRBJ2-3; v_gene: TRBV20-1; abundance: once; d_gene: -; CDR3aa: CSARGSSVGTDTQYF; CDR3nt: TGCAGTGCTAGGGGCTCTAGTGTGGGGACAGATACGCAGTATTTT
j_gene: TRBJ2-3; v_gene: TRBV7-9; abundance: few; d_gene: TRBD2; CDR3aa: CASSLTRTLAGGSTDTQYF; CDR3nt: TGTGCCAGCAGCCTCACTAGAACCCTAGCGGGAGGATCCACAGATACGCAGTATTTT